This T cell receptor (beta chain) was profiled in a study of blood T cell repertoires in COVID-19. The overall study: There were acute and convalescent COVID-19 samples, and they came from the United States, Italy and Spain. PBMCs, B-cell-depleted T cells, or T cells were the source of the cDNA or gDNA that made up the material.

Study processing details: Estimation of nucleated cell counts was performed using reference gene primer amplification. Sequenced by immunoSEQ multiplex PCR; TCRdb stores in-frame clones only, minus some. V and J calls plus clone size are reproduced from that table; the DNA served to infer D and trimming. Here the sample spans almost 100,000 clones, about 89% being singletons. This CDR3 is built from 15 residues. CDR1 and CDR2 from the germline V gene are MDHEN and SYDVKM. V lost 3 bases and J lost 8; bases outside the gene matches: 8. The chain combines TRBV28 with TRBJ2-1; 9 bases are a match to TRBD2. The receptor was derived from a man aged 50-60 years with acute or convalescent COVID-19. The sequenced sample consisted of peripheral blood. The CDR3 reads CASSLSGRRSDEQFF. In DNA form, the CDR3 reads TGTGCCAGCAGTTTGAGCGGGAGGAGATCCGATGAGCAGTTCTTC. The full variable domain, completed using reference TRBV28 and TRBJ2-1, is DVKVTQSSRYLVKRTGEKVFLECVQDMDHENMFWYRQDPGLGLRLIYFSYDVKMKEKGDIPEGYSVSREKKERFSLILESASTNQTSMYLCASSLSGRRSDEQFFGPGTRLTVL.